The sample holds one count of the clone carrying this T cell receptor (beta chain). This sample was taken from a study of blood T cell repertoires in COVID-19. V lost 5 bases and J 8 bases, leaving 7 bases between the germline ends. Germline assignment: CDR1 SNHLY and CDR2 FYNNEI. The CDR3 sequence is 11 residues long. TCRdb's table, derived via immunoSEQ multiplex PCR, lists solely in-frame clones and lacks some. The data show around 390,000 clones, around nine tenths seen once. The sequence was collected from a woman in her fifties or sixties who had recovered from COVID-19. The V gene is TRBV2, the J gene TRBJ2-1; TRBD2 might be the D (6 bases). Sequenced: PBMCs or T cells enriched from blood (not recorded which). The CDR3 sequence: CASSWRDEQFF. CDR3 DNA sequence: TGTGCCAGCAGTTGGAGGGATGAGCAGTTCTTC.